Listed below are T cell receptor beta chains from one sample, sequenced in a study of cytomegalovirus exposure and HLA in healthy donors. Sequencing was performed with immunoSEQ multiplex PCR; in TCRdb, only in-frame clones are kept and a portion is missing. The data hold 150,000 to 200,000 clones, with 80% to 85% observed a single time. The specimen sequenced was PBMCs. Receptors were obtained from a woman between 18 and 29 years old in good health and CMV-seropositive. CDR3s include the opening cysteine and the closing phenylalanine or tryptophan. A D gene is named only where the DNA matches it firmly.

V gene,J gene,D gene,CDR3 protein,CDR3 DNA
TRBV7-2,TRBJ2-2,-,CASSLAQTNTGELFF,TGTGCCAGCAGCTTAGCGCAAACTAACACCGGGGAGCTGTTTTTT
TRBV19,TRBJ2-7,TRBD1,CASSPGTGNEQYF,TGTGCCAGTAGCCCCGGGACAGGGAACGAGCAGTACTTC
TRBV19,TRBJ1-1,-,CASAGELNTEAFF,TGTGCCAGTGCAGGGGAGCTGAACACTGAAGCTTTCTTT
TRBV27,TRBJ1-2,TRBD1,CASSRQGASGYTF,TGTGCCAGCTCAAGACAGGGGGCTAGTGGCTACACCTTC
TRBV19,TRBJ1-2,-,CASSREGNYGYTF,TGTGCCAGTAGTAGGGAGGGAAACTATGGCTACACCTTC
TRBV2,TRBJ1-2,TRBD1,CASRRDRGAGYTF,TGTGCCAGCAGGAGGGACAGGGGGGCCGGCTACACCTTC
TRBV7-6,TRBJ2-7,TRBD2,CASSFLLAGGVDEQYF,TGTGCCAGCAGTTTCCTACTAGCGGGGGGTGTCGACGAGCAGTACTTC
TRBV9,TRBJ1-2,-,CASSVSGFHGYTF,TGTGCCAGCAGCGTCTCCGGGTTCCACGGCTACACCTTC
TRBV27,TRBJ1-6,-,CASSLSFMAVNSPLHF,TGTGCCAGCAGTTTATCGTTTATGGCAGTGAATTCACCCCTCCACTTT
TRBV20-1,TRBJ1-1,TRBD1,CSAPRQGEAFF,TGCAGTGCCCCTCGACAGGGTGAAGCTTTCTTT
TRBV19,TRBJ1-1,-,CATGYGMNTEAFF,TGTGCCACCGGGTACGGGATGAACACTGAAGCTTTCTTT
TRBV28,TRBJ2-1,-,CASSHIGGSVYNEQFF,TGTGCCAGCAGTCATATTGGGGGGTCGGTGTACAATGAGCAGTTCTTC
TRBV5-8,TRBJ2-7,-,CASSAYSYEQYF,TGTGCCAGCAGCGCATACAGCTACGAGCAGTATTTC
TRBV9,TRBJ2-5,-,CASSVDVGRETQYF,TGTGCCAGCAGCGTAGACGTGGGGCGAGAGACCCAGTACTTC